This T cell receptor beta chain was identified during a study of radiotherapy plus CTLA-4 blockade in lung cancer listed by TCRdb under 2018. For context, the study as a whole: Objective responses occurred in roughly a sixth of enrolled patients, and 31% achieved disease control. On the study overall, not on this receptor specifically: After treatment with radiotherapy and ipilimumab, TCR clones that originated in tumors expanded in peripheral blood. Early dynamic changes in blood T cell clones, together with increased serum interferon-beta after radiation, were reported as the strongest predictors of response.

Focal radiation therapy combined with CTLA-4 blockade (ipilimumab) was tested in patients with chemo-refractory metastatic non-small-cell lung cancer. Libraries were constructed by the immunoSEQ multiplex PCR assay. Not all clones reach the TCRdb copy of this immuneACCESS table, which keeps in-frame sequences only. Checked studies attribute under half of the gap to unresolved V genes and leave the rest unexplained. In all, the sample holds 45,000 to 60,000 clones, and around 79% of those were seen once. The ten largest clones add up to 8.5% of the sample. On this clone: It lacks a known antigen. Base qualities are not recorded, but no much larger clone differs from it by a single base.

The CDR3 numbers 12 residues from cysteine through phenylalanine. The retained sequence is limited to the CDR3, 36 bases, with the frame set at the first base. For CDR1 and CDR2, the germline V gene lists SQVTM and ANQGSEA. The origin of this receptor is a human donor with non-small cell lung cancer who had a complete response to radiotherapy plus ipilimumab. The specimen comprised peripheral blood, sampled from a patient treated with radiotherapy plus ipilimumab. The receptor chain draws on TRBV29-1 and TRBJ2-5; TRBD2 is a possible D gene, resting on 6 matching bases. The assigned J gene may be wrong: the sequence end matches TRBJ2-7 better. The CDR3 has the sequence CSAAERAYEQYF. At the DNA level, the sequence is TGCAGCGCCGCTGAGCGGGCCTACGAGCAGTACTTC.